The present entry profiles one T cell receptor (beta chain) with its context. Likely a read error: the CDR3 ends without its conserved phenylalanine or tryptophan. With 6 bases clipped from V and 3 bases from J, the junction kept 5 bases outside the gene matches. The CDR3 contains 15 residues. In germline, CDR1 is LNHDA, CDR2 SQIVND (reference sequence). TCRdb analysed the PCR reads with MiXCR anew, one entry per CDR3 protein. In the table there are some 18,000 distinct CDR3 sequences, roughly two fifths of which are singletons. This record comes from a study of tumor-infiltrating lymphocytes in oesophageal squamous cell carcinoma.

The receptor comes from a male donor with esophageal squamous cell carcinoma. Sequenced input: normal esophageal tissue next to the tumor. The V gene is TRBV19, the J gene TRBJ2-2, with 9 bases matching TRBD1. DNA for the CDR3: TGTGCCAGTAGCCGGACAGGGGTGGACACCGGGGAGCTGTTTTCT. It specifies CASSRTGVDTGELFS.